The 6 T cell receptor beta chains below all came from one sample that was sequenced in a study of blood T cell repertoires in COVID-19. Sequencing was performed with immunoSEQ multiplex PCR; in TCRdb, only in-frame clones are kept and a portion is missing. The sample yields 50,000 to 55,000 clones, about 87% seen once. The sequenced material came from peripheral blood. These receptors came from a man in his forties or fifties with acute or convalescent COVID-19.

This chain links TRBV24-1 with TRBJ2-2; 11 bases line up with TRBD1. V was clipped by 0 bases and J by 4 bases; unmatched bases: 0. This CDR3 is built from 16 residues. The germline CDR1 and CDR2 sequences are KGHDR and SFDVKD. The CDR3 loop is CATSDLGTGGTGELFF. In DNA, the CDR3 is TGTGCCACCAGTGATTTGGGGACAGGGGGCACCGGGGAGCTGTTTTTT.

This chain's CDR3 is CASSTPTGDIQYF. Written as DNA, the CDR3 is TGTGCCAGCAGCACCCCGACAGGTGACATTCAGTACTTC. The chain employs TRBV11-2 and TRBJ2-4, with D perhaps TRBD1 (6 bases). Looked up from germline, CDR1 is SGHAT and CDR2 is FQNNGV. This CDR3 spans 13 amino acids. Deletions cut 5 bases from V and 8 bases from J, with 13 bases between.

The V gene is TRBV28, the J gene TRBJ1-2; 7 nucleotides align to TRBD1. This CDR3 is 14 amino acids long. Germline CDR1 reads MDHEN; CDR2 reads SYDVKM. V dropped 3 bases and J dropped 7; count of bases not matched to a gene: 8. The CDR3 protein is CASSFNRGLGGYTF. The CDR3 nucleotides are TGTGCCAGCAGTTTTAACAGGGGCTTGGGTGGCTACACCTTC.

This clone was counted between two and nine times. This chain uses TRBV21-1 with TRBJ2-3; the table's D call of TRBD2 was not tested on the DNA. TRBV21-1 is termed a pseudogene. The CDR3 contains 15 residues. CDR3 bases: TGTGCCATTACCCAGCGGGAGACAGAGACAGATACGCAGTATTTT. Translated: CAITQRETETDTQYF.

This clone was recorded a few times. The chain recombines TRBV14 with TRBJ2-3, with 8 nucleotides matching TRBD2. Trimming removed 7 bases from V and 4 bases from J; junction bases left unmatched: 13. The CDR3 runs to 16 residues. Germline CDR1 reads SGHDN; CDR2 reads FVKESK. The CDR3 region has the DNA TGTGCCAGCACCGAAAGTCTGGCGGGAGGCTCAGATACGCAGTATTTT. Residues: CASTESLAGGSDTQYF. Filled out from reference TRBV14 and TRBJ2-3, the complete variable domain reads EAGVTQFPSHSVIEKGQTVTLRCDPISGHDNLYWYRRVMGKEIKFLLHFVKESKQDESGMPNNRFLAERTGGTYSTLKVQPAELEDSGVYFCASTESLAGGSDTQYFGPGTRLTVL.

The chain is built from TRBV5-1 and TRBJ1-4; TRBD1 aligns across 8 bases. This CDR3 has 13 amino acids. Germline lookup yields CDR1 SGHRS and CDR2 YFSETQ. Germline trimming cut 4 bases from V and 12 bases from J; bases unmatched to any gene: 8. This CDR3 is CASSLGQGEELFF. CDR3 bases: TGCGCCAGCAGCCTAGGACAGGGTGAGGAACTGTTTTTT. Full variable domain (missing parts from reference TRBV5-1 and TRBJ1-4): KAGVTQTPRYLIKTRGQQVTLSCSPISGHRSVSWYQQTPGQGLQFLFEYFSETQRNKGNFPGRFSGRQFSNSRSEMNVSTLELGDSALYLCASSLGQGEELFFGSGTQLSVL.